This TCR beta chain is from a study of shared clonotypes between healthy human individuals. Study overall: A couple of women and a few men aged 18 to 49 made up the donors.

The CD4+ fraction was divided into a CD45RA+ naive subset and a CD45RA-negative memory subset. Some clones are missing from TCRdb's copy, which holds only in-frame ones; the method was immunoSEQ multiplex PCR. The table lists hundreds of thousands of clones, about 78% of them singletons, with around 2% in the top ten. Germline lookup yields CDR1 SNHLY and CDR2 FYNNEI. This CDR3 is built from 14 residues. Trimming shortened V by 11 bases and J by 4 bases, and 21 bases separated the two germline ends. The specimen sequenced was memory CD4+ T cells sorted from blood. Specified subset: CD45RA-negative fraction. The chain has TRBV2 and TRBJ2-7, with D perhaps matching TRBD2 (5 bases). The sequence was collected from a woman in her 30s in good health. CDR3 sequence: CASTQHLTGYEQYF. The CDR3 DNA sequence: TGTGCCTCAACACAGCATTTAACGGGATACGAGCAGTACTTC.